The 28 T cell receptor beta chains below all came from one sample that was sequenced in a study of regulatory T cells in long-lasting Graves disease. CDR3-region Arm-PCR and iRepertoire HTBI primers produced the TCR beta libraries. TCRdb re-called the multiplex PCR reads with MiXCR, one entry per CDR3 protein. Among about 530,000 distinct CDR3 sequences listed, about 16% were seen once. Sample time point: newly diagnosed GD, antithyroid drugs for less than 3 months. PBMCs provided the RNA from which the TCR library was made. The same data also contributed to another study, on T cells in Graves' hyperthyroidism and ophthalmopathy.

This material consisted of peripheral blood mononuclear cells (PBMCs), taken at new diagnosis, from a patient treated with antithyroid drugs. These receptors all stem from a woman aged 35-65 years with Graves disease.

This clonotype was observed a handful of times. The J gene is TRBJ1-6, the V gene TRBV19; perhaps TRBD1 as D (5 bases). Trimming pared 10 bases from V and 7 bases from J, leaving 17 bases between. The germline V gene has CDR1 LNHDA and CDR2 SQIVND (reference sequence). This CDR3 has 14 amino acids. CDR3 DNA sequence: TGTGCCACCTGGAGCCAGGGTTGGAATTCACCCCTCCACTTT. Translated, it gives CATWSQGWNSPLHF.

Concerning this clonotype itself: Just one base apart from a much larger clone, this may be a read error. V and J are TRBV6-1 and TRBJ2-7; no clear D. Germline V gene lookup returns CDR1 MNHNS and CDR2 SASEGT. Trimming cost V 11 bases and J 0 bases, with 14 bases left between them. The CDR3 contains 13 residues. The CDR3 region has the DNA TGTGCCGCCGCGGCGGTGAGCTCCTACGAGCAGTACTTC. Its protein is CAAAAVSSYEQYF.

This clonotype was found a few times. The rearrangement links TRBV19 to TRBJ2-7, with 7 bases identical to TRBD1. The V gene's germline CDR1 is LNHDA and CDR2 SQIVND (reference sequence). V was clipped by 6 bases and J by 7 bases; unmatched bases: 9. The CDR3 spans 13 residues. Here the CDR3 reads CASSIDRDVEQYF. CDR3 sequence (DNA): TGTGCCAGTAGCATCGACAGGGATGTAGAGCAGTACTTC.

CDR3 coding DNA: TGTGCCACCAGTGATGAAGGGACTAGCGGGGGGGCGCCCACAGATACGCAGTATTTT. Protein: CATSDEGTSGGAPTDTQYF. This sequence joins TRBV24-1 and TRBJ2-3; TRBD2 matches 16 bases. The CDR3 length is 19 residues. Per the germline V gene, CDR1 is KGHDR and CDR2 is SFDVKD. After removal of 3 bases from V and 2 bases from J, the junction contained 7 bases not matched to a gene.

This clonotype came up a few times. The chain uses TRBV4-1 and TRBJ2-3; D might be TRBD1 or TRBD2, each matching 6 bases. CDR1 and CDR2 from the germline V gene are MGHRA and YSYEKL. The V end lost 1 base, the J end lost 5 bases, and 13 bases lay between the germline ends. The length of the CDR3 is 15 residues. The CDR3 coding sequence is TGCGCCAGCAGCCAAGGTCCGGGGGCCGGAGATACGCAGTATTTT. It translates to CASSQGPGAGDTQYF.

This clonotype was detected only a few times. This chain uses TRBV5-8 with TRBJ2-3; D unresolved. Trimming cost V 0 bases and J 4 bases, with 6 bases left between them. This CDR3 spans 13 amino acids. Germline values: CDR1 SGHTS, CDR2 YDEGEE. The CDR3 loop is CASSLGSPDTQYF. The CDR3 bases are TGTGCCAGCAGCTTGGGAAGTCCAGATACGCAGTATTTT.

This clonotype was observed a handful of times. The V and J genes are TRBV7-9 and TRBJ2-3; 9 bases line up with TRBD2. Germline V gives CDR1 SEHNR, CDR2 FQNEAQ (reference sequence). The CDR3 is 16 amino acids. Trimming cost V 1 base and J 2 bases; bases outside gene matches: 4. The DNA of the CDR3 is TGTGCCAGCAGCTTAGACCTAGCGGGAACCACAGATACGCAGTATTTT. This translates into CASSLDLAGTTDTQYF.

The sample holds many counts of this clonotype. This chain links TRBV18 with TRBJ2-5; possible D gene TRBD2, 6 bases. Trimming left V 3 bases short and J 3 bases short, with 14 bases between. Looked up from germline, CDR1 is KGHSH and CDR2 is LQKENI. This CDR3 comprises 15 residues. This CDR3 is CASSPLGGTKETQYF. The CDR3 nucleotides are TGTGCCAGCTCACCCCTGGGCGGGACCAAAGAGACCCAGTACTTC.

The chain recombines TRBV30 with TRBJ2-3; 9 bases align to TRBD2. Per the germline V gene, CDR1 is GTSNPN and CDR2 is SVGIG (reference sequence). CDR3 size: 16 residues. Losses at the gene ends were 8 bases for V and 2 bases for J; bases not matched to a gene: 14. The CDR3 sequence is CARSPGTSRNTDTQYF. Written as DNA, the CDR3 is TGTGCCCGTAGCCCCGGGACTAGCAGGAACACAGATACGCAGTATTTT.

This clonotype was seen many times. The CDR3 nucleotides are TGTGCCAGTAGGGCCGGGACAGGGGTTCAACAGCCCCAGCATTTT. It codes for CASRAGTGVQQPQHF. This sequence joins TRBV19 and TRBJ1-5; 10 bases map to TRBD1. This CDR3 is 15 amino acids long. V lost 6 bases to trimming and J lost 7 bases; unmatched junction nucleotides: 9. Looked up from germline, CDR1 is LNHDA and CDR2 is SQIVND (reference sequence).

This clonotype was detected only a few times. J is TRBJ2-1 and V is TRBV13; 10 bases line up with TRBD2. V was pared by 5 bases and J by 5 bases, with 12 bases of the junction left unmatched. This CDR3 spans 17 amino acids. From germline, CDR1 is PRHDT and CDR2 FYEKMQ (reference sequence). CDR3 in DNA: TGTGCCAGCAGCGTCCCTCGGTGGAGCGGGGGGGACAATGAGCAGTTCTTC. It yields the protein CASSVPRWSGGDNEQFF.

The rearrangement joins TRBV5-1 to TRBJ1-3; D not certain. Trimming removed 0 bases at V and 0 bases at J, with 10 bases between. Germline V gene sequence: CDR1 SGHRS, CDR2 YFSETQ. The CDR3 has 16 residues. CDR3 nucleotides: TGCGCCAGCAGCTTGGGGCAGATAAACTCTGGAAACACCATATATTTT. Protein: CASSLGQINSGNTIYF.

This clonotype was observed many times. The V and J genes are TRBV11-2 and TRBJ1-1; 9 positions agree with TRBD1. V lost 4 bases and J lost 6; bases outside the gene matches: 6. Germline V lookup: CDR1 SGHAT, CDR2 FQNNGV. This CDR3 region has 14 residues. The CDR3 reads CASSSGQGRAEAFF. CDR3 bases: TGTGCCAGCAGCTCAGGACAGGGGAGGGCTGAAGCTTTCTTT.

This clonotype has a count of ten or more. The V gene is TRBV2, the J gene TRBJ1-6; the D is unclear. The CDR3 contains 15 residues. The germline V and J ends were trimmed by 6 bases and 5 bases, with 14 bases remaining between them. CDR1 and CDR2 (germline): SNHLY, FYNNEI. CDR3 nucleotides: TGTGCCAGCAGGGCAACCTCTGGGGATAATTCACCCCTCCACTTT. It specifies CASRATSGDNSPLHF.

There are many counts of this clonotype. The chain couples TRBV9 to TRBJ2-7; the D gene is possibly TRBD2 (6 bases). V was clipped by 4 bases and J by 6 bases, with 14 bases between them. Germline V gene sequence: CDR1 SGDLS, CDR2 YYNGEE. The CDR3 length is 13 residues. As DNA, the CDR3 is TGTGCCAGCAGCTCCGCGGGCGGGGTCGAGCAGTACTTC. Translating gives CASSSAGGVEQYF.

This chain connects TRBV5-6 to TRBJ1-2; 8 bases align to TRBD1. CDR1 and CDR2 from the germline V gene are SGHDT and YYEEEE. The CDR3 sequence is 15 residues long. With V trimmed by 2 bases and J by 4 bases, 7 bases remained unmatched. CDR3 residues: CASSLQGVYGYGYTF. The CDR3 region has the DNA TGTGCCAGCAGCTTACAGGGGGTTTACGGCTATGGCTACACCTTC.

The sample holds many counts of this clonotype. The chain combines TRBV12-3 or TRBV12-4 with TRBJ2-1; 8 bases fit TRBD2. Losses at the gene ends were 9 bases for V and 7 bases for J; bases not matched to a gene: 5. The CDR3 totals 12 residues. The chain's CDR3 is CARAGELNEQFF. The CDR3 coding sequence is TGTGCCAGAGCGGGAGAATTAAATGAGCAGTTCTTC.

V is TRBV28 and J is TRBJ1-5; D gene uncertain. CDR1 is MDHEN, CDR2 SYDVKM, per germline. V was pared by 8 bases and J by 3 bases, with 8 bases between. The CDR3 length is 12 residues. The DNA of the CDR3 is TGTGCCAGCTACGCCCTCAATCAGCCCCAGCATTTT. This encodes CASYALNQPQHF.

This clonotype was seen ten or more times. This sequence joins TRBV5-1 and TRBJ2-3; 8 bases are shared with TRBD2. This CDR3 spans 16 amino acids. The germline CDR1 and CDR2 sequences are SGHRS and YFSETQ. The V gene end was trimmed by 0 bases and the J gene end by 2 bases; junction bases not matched to a gene: 5. The CDR3 DNA reads as TGCGCCAGCAGCTTGGATTTGCGGGGGGTCACAGATACGCAGTATTTT. Protein product: CASSLDLRGVTDTQYF.

The genes are TRBV19 and TRBJ2-1; TRBD1 is a possible D gene (6 bases). With 4 bases removed from V and 3 bases from J, the gap between germline ends came to 13 bases. CDR1 is LNHDA, CDR2 SQIVND, per germline (reference sequence). CDR3 length equals 15 residues. DNA of the CDR3: TGTGCCAGTAGTACCGGGACAACCGGCTACAATGAGCAGTTCTTC. This gives the protein CASSTGTTGYNEQFF. Filled out from reference TRBV19 and TRBJ2-1, the complete variable domain reads DGGITQSPKYLFRKEGQNVTLSCEQNLNHDAMYWYRQDPGQGLRLIYYSQIVNDFQKGDIAEGYSVSREKKESFPLTVTSAQKNPTAFYLCASSTGTTGYNEQFFGPGTRLTVL.

This clonotype has at least ten counts. J is TRBJ2-5 and V is TRBV7-2; tentative D call: TRBD2 (7 bases). The CDR3 extends over 16 amino acids. Germline V gives CDR1 SGHTA, CDR2 FQGNSA. V lost 5 bases, J lost 1 base, and 17 bases lay in between. The CDR3, as DNA: TGTGCCAGCAGCCGAGGCGCGGGGGCCTTCCAAGAGACCCAGTACTTC. The encoded protein is CASSRGAGAFQETQYF.

This clonotype showed up just once. A read error is possible here, since a much larger clone lies one base away. The rearrangement links TRBV18 to TRBJ1-1; 9 bases fit TRBD1. Germline CDR1 and CDR2: KGHSH and LQKENI. V shed 3 bases, J shed 4 bases, and the junction held 9 bases outside the gene matches. The CDR3 is made up of 16 amino acids. This CDR3 reads CASSPLTGGMVTEAFF. The CDR3 DNA reads as TGTGCCAGCTCACCTCTAACAGGGGGCATGGTCACTGAAGCTTTCTTT. The whole variable domain, remainder taken from reference TRBV18 and TRBJ1-1, is NAGVMQNPRHLVRRRGQEARLRCSPMKGHSHVYWYRQLPEEGLKFMVYLQKENIIDESGMPKERFSAEFPKEGPSILRIQQVVRGDSAAYFCASSPLTGGMVTEAFFGQGTRLTVV.

The sample holds a few counts of this clonotype. The chain recombines TRBV6-2 or TRBV6-3 with TRBJ1-1; D call uncertain. Germline values: CDR1 MNHEY, CDR2 SVGEGT. V was pared by 0 bases and J by 1 base, with 6 bases between. The CDR3 sequence is 14 residues long. The CDR3 sequence is CASSYSAANTEAFF. The CDR3, as DNA: TGTGCCAGCAGTTACTCGGCAGCGAACACTGAAGCTTTCTTT.

The J gene is TRBJ2-3, the V gene TRBV19; D gene ambiguous. The CDR3 extends over 15 amino acids. The ends were cut back, 1 base at V and 2 bases at J, with 10 bases in the middle. Looked up from germline, CDR1 is LNHDA and CDR2 is SQIVND (reference sequence). The CDR3 region has the DNA TGTGCCAGTAGTATAGGAGGCGGATACACAGATACGCAGTATTTT. Translating gives CASSIGGGYTDTQYF.

This clonotype was observed a few times. A much more abundant neighbour one base away suggests this may be a read error. This chain joins TRBV7-9 and TRBJ1-5; perhaps TRBD1 as D (6 bases). The V gene lost 6 bases and the J gene lost 1 base, with 13 bases spanning the gap. Germline V gene sequence: CDR1 SEHNR, CDR2 FQNEAQ (reference sequence). The CDR3 is 15 residues long. CDR3 nucleotide sequence: TGTGCCAGCAGGCTAGGGGGGGCGAGCAATCAGCCCCAGCATTTT. This translates into CASRLGGASNQPQHF. The full variable domain, completed using reference TRBV7-9 and TRBJ1-5, is DTGVSQNPRHKITKRGQNVTFRCDPISEHNRLYWYRQTLGQGPEFLTYFQNEAQLEKSRLLSDRFSAERPKGSFSTLEIQRTEQGDSAMYLCASRLGGASNQPQHFGDGTRLSIL.

As for this clonotype: One base separates it from a far larger clone, so it is likely a read error. The chain recombines TRBV6-1 with TRBJ1-1; 9 bases fit TRBD1. The CDR3 sequence is 13 residues long. From germline, CDR1 is MNHNS and CDR2 SASEGT. CDR3 nucleotide sequence: TGTGCCAGCAGCATACAGGGGGCCGCTGAAGCTCTCTTT. It translates to CASSIQGAAEALF.

The sample holds many counts of this clonotype. The CDR3 DNA is TGTGCCAGCAGGCGCGGTTCGTTCCAAGAGACCCAGTACTTC. Its translation is CASRRGSFQETQYF. The chain links TRBV12-3 or TRBV12-4 to TRBJ2-5, with D unresolved. This CDR3 spans 14 amino acids. V was cut by 6 bases and J by 1 base, with 12 bases left in between.

This clonotype was seen more than once but under ten times. The chain links TRBV5-1 to TRBJ2-2; D tentatively fits TRBD1 or TRBD2 (5 bases each). The CDR3 is 16 residues long. V dropped 3 bases and J dropped 5 bases, with 17 bases sitting between them. Germline V gene data show CDR1 as SGHRS and CDR2 as YFSETQ. This chain's CDR3 is CASSSSYGASTGELFF. As DNA, the CDR3 is TGCGCCAGCAGCTCTTCATACGGGGCTAGTACCGGGGAGCTGTTTTTT.